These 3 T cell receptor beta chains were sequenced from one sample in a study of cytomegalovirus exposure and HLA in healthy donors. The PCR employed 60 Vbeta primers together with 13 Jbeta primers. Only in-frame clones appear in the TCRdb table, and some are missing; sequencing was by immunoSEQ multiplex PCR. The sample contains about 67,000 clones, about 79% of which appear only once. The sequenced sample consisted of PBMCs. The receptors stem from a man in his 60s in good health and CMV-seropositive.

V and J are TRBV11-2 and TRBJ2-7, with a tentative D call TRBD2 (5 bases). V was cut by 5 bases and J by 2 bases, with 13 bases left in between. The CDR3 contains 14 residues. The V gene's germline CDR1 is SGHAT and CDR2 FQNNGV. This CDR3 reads CASSPWTDTYEQYF. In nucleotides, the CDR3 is TGTGCCAGCAGCCCGTGGACTGATACCTACGAGCAGTACTTC.

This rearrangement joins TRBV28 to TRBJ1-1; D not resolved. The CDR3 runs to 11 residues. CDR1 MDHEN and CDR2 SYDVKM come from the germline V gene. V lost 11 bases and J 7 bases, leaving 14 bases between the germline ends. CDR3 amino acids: CAGSRGIEAFF. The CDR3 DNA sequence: TGTGCCGGCTCAAGAGGGATTGAAGCTTTCTTT.

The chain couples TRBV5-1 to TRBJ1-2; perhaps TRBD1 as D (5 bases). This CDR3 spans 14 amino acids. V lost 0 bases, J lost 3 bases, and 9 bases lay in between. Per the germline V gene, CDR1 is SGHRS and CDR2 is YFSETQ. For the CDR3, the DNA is TGCGCCAGCAGCTTGGGCAGGGCCGACTATGGCTACACCTTC. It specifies CASSLGRADYGYTF.